This TCR beta chain stems from a study of metastatic and nonmetastatic thyroid tumors. TCRdb re-called the PCR reads via MiXCR. The sample has about 25,000 clones, roughly 20% seen once. Thyroid surgery took place with no prior treatment in any patient. V lost 4 bases, J lost 6 bases, and 6 bases stayed unmatched. This CDR3 is 15 amino acids long. Germline V gene lookup returns CDR1 MDHEN and CDR2 SYDVKM. By frequency in the sample, this clone is medium-sized (0.01 to 0.1%). The sequencing input was adjacent normal tissue. J is TRBJ2-7 and V is TRBV28, with 13 bases fitting TRBD2. The receptor's source is a female donor with papillary thyroid cancer or a benign thyroid nodule (not recorded which). Some clones in this sample may be carry-over from other donors' samples. CDR3 sequence: CASSYGLAGVGEQYF. DNA for the CDR3: TGTGCCAGCAGTTATGGACTAGCGGGAGTGGGCGAGCAGTACTTC. Full variable domain (remainder filled in from reference TRBV28 and TRBJ2-7): DVKVTQSSRYLVKRTGEKVFLECVQDMDHENMFWYRQDPGLGLRLIYFSYDVKMKEKGDIPEGYSVSREKKERFSLILESASTNQTSMYLCASSYGLAGVGEQYFGPGTRLTVT.